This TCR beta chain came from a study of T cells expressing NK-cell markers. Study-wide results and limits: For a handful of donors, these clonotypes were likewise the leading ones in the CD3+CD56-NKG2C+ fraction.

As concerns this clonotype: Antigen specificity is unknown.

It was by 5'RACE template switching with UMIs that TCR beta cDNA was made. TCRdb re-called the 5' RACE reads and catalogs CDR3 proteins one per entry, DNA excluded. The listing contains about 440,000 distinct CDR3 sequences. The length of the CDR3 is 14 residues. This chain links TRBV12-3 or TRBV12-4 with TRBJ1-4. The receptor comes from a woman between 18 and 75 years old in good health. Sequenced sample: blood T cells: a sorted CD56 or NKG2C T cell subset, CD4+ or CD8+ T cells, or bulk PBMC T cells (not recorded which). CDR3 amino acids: CASSLDVSNEKLFF.